The 5 T cell receptor beta chains below come from one sample, sequenced in a study of cytomegalovirus exposure and HLA in healthy donors. PCR was performed using 60 Vbeta and 13 Jbeta primers. Clones were sequenced by immunoSEQ multiplex PCR, and TCRdb holds only the in-frame ones, with some missing. The sample shows hundreds of thousands of clones, 70% to 90% of them seen only once. The sample comprised PBMCs. The receptor set was obtained from a woman aged 18 to 35 in good health and CMV-seronegative.

In its sample, this clone was seen a few times. J is TRBJ1-1 and V is TRBV27; TRBD1 might be the D (6 bases). Germline CDR1 is MNHEY and CDR2 is SMNVEV (reference sequence). Trimming removed 6 bases from V and 10 bases from J, with 24 bases in between. The CDR3 is 15 residues long. CDR3 sequence: CASSPLRGGGLGAFF. The DNA for the CDR3 is TGTGCCAGCAGCCCCTTGAGGGGGGGCGGCTTGGGAGCTTTCTTT.

The CDR3 is CASSVVQGGMGDTQYF. For the CDR3, the DNA is TGTGCCAGCAGCGTAGTACAAGGCGGGATGGGAGATACGCAGTATTTT. The chain uses TRBV9 and TRBJ2-3; tentatively, D is TRBD2 (6 bases). In germline, CDR1 is SGDLS, CDR2 YYNGEE. This CDR3 has 16 amino acids. The V gene lost 0 bases and the J gene lost 5 bases, with 16 bases spanning the gap. Together with reference TRBV9 and TRBJ2-3, the CDR3 gives the full variable domain: DSGVTQTPKHLITATGQRVTLRCSPRSGDLSVYWYQQSLDQGLQFLIQYYNGEERAKGNILERFSAQQFPDLHSELNLSSLELGDSALYFCASSVVQGGMGDTQYFGPGTRLTVL.

The V and J genes are TRBV7-6 and TRBJ1-1; D unresolved. Germline lookup yields CDR1 SGHVS and CDR2 FNYEAQ. V was clipped by 1 base and J by 2 bases, with 5 bases between them. The CDR3 sequence is 13 residues long. CDR3 DNA sequence: TGTGCCAGCAGCTTAGGCAGAAACACTGAAGCTTTCTTT. Translation: CASSLGRNTEAFF.

The V call is TRBV18, the J call TRBJ1-3; TRBD1 matches at 7 bases. The J segment lost 5 bases and the V segment lost 2 bases, leaving 6 bases of the junction unmatched. CDR1 and CDR2 from the germline V gene are KGHSH and LQKENI. This CDR3 region has 15 residues. The CDR3 sequence: CASSPTTGARNTIYF. The CDR3 DNA follows: TGTGCCAGCTCACCAACTACAGGGGCCAGAAACACCATATATTTT.

In this sample, this clone turned up once. The rearrangement links TRBV5-5 to TRBJ1-4; D remains ambiguous. The CDR3 runs 14 residues. Germline V gives CDR1 SGHKS, CDR2 YYEKEE (reference sequence). Trimming took 4 bases from V and 5 from J, leaving 12 bases between them. The CDR3 protein is CASSVPQVNEKLFF. The CDR3 DNA reads as TGTGCCAGCAGCGTTCCGCAGGTCAATGAAAAACTGTTTTTT. The complete variable domain, with remaining parts taken from reference TRBV5-5 and TRBJ1-4, reads DAGVTQSPTHLIKTRGQQVTLRCSPISGHKSVSWYQQVLGQGPQFIFQYYEKEERGRGNFPDRFSARQFPNYSSELNVNALLLGDSALYLCASSVPQVNEKLFFGSGTQLSVL.